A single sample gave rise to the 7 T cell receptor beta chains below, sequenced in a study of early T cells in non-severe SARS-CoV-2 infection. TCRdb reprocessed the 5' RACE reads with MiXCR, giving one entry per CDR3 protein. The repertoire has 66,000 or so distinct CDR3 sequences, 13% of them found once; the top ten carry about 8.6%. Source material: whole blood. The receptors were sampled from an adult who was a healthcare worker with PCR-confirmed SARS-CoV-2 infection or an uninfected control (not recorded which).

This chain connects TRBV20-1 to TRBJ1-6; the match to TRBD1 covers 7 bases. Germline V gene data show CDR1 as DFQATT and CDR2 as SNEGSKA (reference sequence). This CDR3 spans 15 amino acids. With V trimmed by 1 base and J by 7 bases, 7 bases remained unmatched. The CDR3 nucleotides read TGCAGTGCTAGAGGGCAGGGGGTACAGAATTCACCCCTCCACTTT. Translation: CSARGQGVQNSPLHF.

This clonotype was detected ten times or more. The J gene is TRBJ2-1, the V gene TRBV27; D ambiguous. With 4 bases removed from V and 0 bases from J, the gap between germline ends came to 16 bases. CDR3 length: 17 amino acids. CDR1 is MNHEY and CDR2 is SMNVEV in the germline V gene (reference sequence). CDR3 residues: CASSSTVQSSSYNEQFF. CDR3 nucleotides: TGTGCCAGCAGTTCCACTGTCCAATCAAGCTCCTACAATGAGCAGTTCTTC.

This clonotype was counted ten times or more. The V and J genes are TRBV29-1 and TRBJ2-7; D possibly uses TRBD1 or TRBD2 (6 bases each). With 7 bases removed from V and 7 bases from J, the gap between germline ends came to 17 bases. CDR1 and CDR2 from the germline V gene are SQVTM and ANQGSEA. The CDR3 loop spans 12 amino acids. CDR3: CSAGGRGREQYF. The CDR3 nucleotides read TGCAGCGCCGGGGGCCGGGGGCGAGAGCAGTACTTC.

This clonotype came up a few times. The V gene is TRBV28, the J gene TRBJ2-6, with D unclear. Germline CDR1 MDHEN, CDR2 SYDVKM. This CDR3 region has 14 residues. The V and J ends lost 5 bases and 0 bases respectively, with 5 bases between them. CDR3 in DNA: TGTGCCAGCAGTGACAACTCTGGGGCCAACGTCCTGACTTTC. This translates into CASSDNSGANVLTF.

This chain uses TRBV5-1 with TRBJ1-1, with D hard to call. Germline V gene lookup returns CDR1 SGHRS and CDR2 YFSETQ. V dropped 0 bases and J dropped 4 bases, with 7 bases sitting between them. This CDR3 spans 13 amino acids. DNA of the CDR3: TGCGCCAGCAGCTTGGACCTTCCCACTGAAGCTTTCTTT. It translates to CASSLDLPTEAFF.

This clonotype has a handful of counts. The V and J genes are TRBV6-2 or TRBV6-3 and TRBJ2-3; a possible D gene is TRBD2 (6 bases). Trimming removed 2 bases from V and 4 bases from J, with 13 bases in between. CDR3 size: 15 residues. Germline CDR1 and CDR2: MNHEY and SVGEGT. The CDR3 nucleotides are TGTGCCAGCAGTTACCCCGGGAGAACTGCAGATACGCAGTATTTT. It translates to CASSYPGRTADTQYF.

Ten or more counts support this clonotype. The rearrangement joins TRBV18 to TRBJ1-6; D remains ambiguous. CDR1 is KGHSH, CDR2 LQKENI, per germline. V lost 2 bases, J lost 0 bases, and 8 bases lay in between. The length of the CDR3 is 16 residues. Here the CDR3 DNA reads TGTGCCAGCTCACCAGGTGGGAGCTCCTATAATTCACCCCTCCACTTT. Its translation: CASSPGGSSYNSPLHF. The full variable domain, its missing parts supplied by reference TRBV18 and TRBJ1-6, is NAGVMQNPRHLVRRRGQEARLRCSPMKGHSHVYWYRQLPEEGLKFMVYLQKENIIDESGMPKERFSAEFPKEGPSILRIQQVVRGDSAAYFCASSPGGSSYNSPLHFGNGTRLTVT.